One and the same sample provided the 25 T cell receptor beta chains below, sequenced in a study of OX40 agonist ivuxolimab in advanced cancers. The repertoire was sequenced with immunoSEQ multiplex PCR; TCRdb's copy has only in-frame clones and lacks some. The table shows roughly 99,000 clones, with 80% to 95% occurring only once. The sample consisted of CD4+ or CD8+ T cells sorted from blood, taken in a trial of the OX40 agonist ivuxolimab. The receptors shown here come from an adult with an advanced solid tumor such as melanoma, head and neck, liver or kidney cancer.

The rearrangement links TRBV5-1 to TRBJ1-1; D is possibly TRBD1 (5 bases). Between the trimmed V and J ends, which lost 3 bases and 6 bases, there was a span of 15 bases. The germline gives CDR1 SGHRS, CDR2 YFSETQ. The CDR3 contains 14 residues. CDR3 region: CASSSRGEGAEAFF. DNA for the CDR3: TGCGCCAGCAGCTCCCGGGGCGAAGGGGCTGAAGCTTTCTTT.

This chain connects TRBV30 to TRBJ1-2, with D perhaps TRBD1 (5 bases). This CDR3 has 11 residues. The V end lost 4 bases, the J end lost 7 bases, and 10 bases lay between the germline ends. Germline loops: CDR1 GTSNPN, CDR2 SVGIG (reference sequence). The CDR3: CAWTAGFGYTF. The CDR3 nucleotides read TGTGCCTGGACGGCAGGGTTTGGCTACACCTTC.

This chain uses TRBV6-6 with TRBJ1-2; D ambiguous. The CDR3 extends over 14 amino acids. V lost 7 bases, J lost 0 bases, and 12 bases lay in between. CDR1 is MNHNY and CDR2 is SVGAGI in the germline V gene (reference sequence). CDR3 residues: CASIYGPSNYGYTF. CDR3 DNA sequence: TGTGCCAGCATCTACGGTCCCTCTAACTATGGCTACACCTTC.

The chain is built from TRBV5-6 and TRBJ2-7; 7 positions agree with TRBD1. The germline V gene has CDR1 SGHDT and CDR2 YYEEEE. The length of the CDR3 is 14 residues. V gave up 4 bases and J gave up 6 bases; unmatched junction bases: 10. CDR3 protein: CASSATGTAVEQYF. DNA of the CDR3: TGTGCCAGCAGCGCAACCGGGACAGCAGTCGAGCAGTACTTC.

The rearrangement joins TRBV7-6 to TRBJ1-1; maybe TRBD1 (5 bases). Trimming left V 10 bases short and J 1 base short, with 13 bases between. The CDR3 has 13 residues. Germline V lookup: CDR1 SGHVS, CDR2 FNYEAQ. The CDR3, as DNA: TGTGCCATCACCCAAGGACAGAACACTGAAGCTTTCTTT. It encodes CAITQGQNTEAFF.

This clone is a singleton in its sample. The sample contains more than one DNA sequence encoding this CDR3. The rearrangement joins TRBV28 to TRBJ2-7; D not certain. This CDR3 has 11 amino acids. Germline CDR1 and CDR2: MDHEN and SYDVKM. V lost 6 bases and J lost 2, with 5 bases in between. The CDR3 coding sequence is TGTGCCAGCAGCTCCACCTACGAGCAGTACTTC. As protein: CASSSTYEQYF. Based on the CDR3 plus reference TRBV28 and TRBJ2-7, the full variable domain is DVKVTQSSRYLVKRTGEKVFLECVQDMDHENMFWYRQDPGLGLRLIYFSYDVKMKEKGDIPEGYSVSREKKERFSLILESASTNQTSMYLCASSSTYEQYFGPGTRLTVT.

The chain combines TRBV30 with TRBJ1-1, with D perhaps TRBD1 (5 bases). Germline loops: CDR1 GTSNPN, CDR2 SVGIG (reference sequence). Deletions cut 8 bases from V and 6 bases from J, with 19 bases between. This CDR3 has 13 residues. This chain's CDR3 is CALESGARSEAFF. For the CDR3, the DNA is TGTGCCCTGGAATCTGGGGCCAGGTCTGAAGCTTTCTTT.

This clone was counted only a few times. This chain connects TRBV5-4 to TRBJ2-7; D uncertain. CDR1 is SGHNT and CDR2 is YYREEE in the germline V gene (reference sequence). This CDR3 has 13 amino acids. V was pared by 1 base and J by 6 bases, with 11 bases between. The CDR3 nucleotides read TGTGCCAGCAGCTTGAAGGGTTTGGTCGAGCAGTACTTC. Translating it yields CASSLKGLVEQYF.

The CDR3 DNA reads TGCGCCAGCAGCCAAGAGGCTGGCGGCTACACCTTC. Residues: CASSQEAGGYTF. The J gene is TRBJ1-2, the V gene TRBV4-3; D is undetermined. From germline, CDR1 is LGHNA and CDR2 YSLEER. This CDR3 spans 12 amino acids. V lost 0 bases and J 8 bases, leaving 7 bases between the germline ends.

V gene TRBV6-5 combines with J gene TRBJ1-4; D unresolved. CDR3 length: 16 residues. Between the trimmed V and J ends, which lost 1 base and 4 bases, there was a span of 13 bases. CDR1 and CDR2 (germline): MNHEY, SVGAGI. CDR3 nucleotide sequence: TGTGCCAGCAGTTACTTCGGGAAGGGTCTTAATGAAAAACTGTTTTTT. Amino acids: CASSYFGKGLNEKLFF.

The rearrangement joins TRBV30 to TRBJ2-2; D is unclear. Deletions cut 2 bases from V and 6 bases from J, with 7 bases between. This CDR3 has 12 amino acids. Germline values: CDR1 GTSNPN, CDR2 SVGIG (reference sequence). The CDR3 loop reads CAWSLLPGELFF. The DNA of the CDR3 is TGTGCCTGGAGTCTTCTGCCCGGGGAGCTGTTTTTT.

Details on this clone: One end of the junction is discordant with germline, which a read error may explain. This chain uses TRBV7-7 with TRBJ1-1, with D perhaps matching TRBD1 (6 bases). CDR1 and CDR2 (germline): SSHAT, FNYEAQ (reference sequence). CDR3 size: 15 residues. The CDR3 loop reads CASSYRQVANTEAFF. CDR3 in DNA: TGTGCTAGCAGCTATCGACAGGTAGCGAACACTGAAGCTTTCTTT.

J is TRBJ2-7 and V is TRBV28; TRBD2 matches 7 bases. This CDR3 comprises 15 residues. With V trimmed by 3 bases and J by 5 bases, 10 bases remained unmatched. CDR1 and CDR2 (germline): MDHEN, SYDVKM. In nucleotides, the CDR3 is TGTGCCAGCAGTTTGTCCGGCGGGAGAGCCCACGAGCAGTACTTC. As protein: CASSLSGGRAHEQYF.

CDR3 in DNA: TGTGCCAGCAGTTTGGGGACACTTCCCCACGAGACCCAGTACTTC. Amino acid sequence: CASSLGTLPHETQYF. V usage is TRBV27 and J usage is TRBJ2-5; maybe TRBD1 (6 bases). The CDR3 is made up of 15 amino acids. Per the germline V gene, CDR1 is MNHEY and CDR2 is SMNVEV (reference sequence). The V and J ends lost 3 bases and 5 bases respectively, with 16 bases between them.

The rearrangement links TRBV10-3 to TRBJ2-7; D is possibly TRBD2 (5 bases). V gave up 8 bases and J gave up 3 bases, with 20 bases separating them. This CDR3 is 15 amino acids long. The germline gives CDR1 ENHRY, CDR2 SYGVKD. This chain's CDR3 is CAIGETSFRNYEQYF. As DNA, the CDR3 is TGTGCCATCGGGGAAACTAGTTTCCGAAACTACGAGCAGTACTTC.

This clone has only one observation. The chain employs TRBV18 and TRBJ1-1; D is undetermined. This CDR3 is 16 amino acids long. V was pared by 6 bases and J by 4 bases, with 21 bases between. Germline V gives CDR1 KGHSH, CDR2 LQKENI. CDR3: CASSPQGGSSSTEAFF. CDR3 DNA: TGTGCCAGCTCTCCCCAAGGTGGGTCGTCGAGCACTGAAGCTTTCTTT. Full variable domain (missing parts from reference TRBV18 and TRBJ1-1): NAGVMQNPRHLVRRRGQEARLRCSPMKGHSHVYWYRQLPEEGLKFMVYLQKENIIDESGMPKERFSAEFPKEGPSILRIQQVVRGDSAAYFCASSPQGGSSSTEAFFGQGTRLTVV.

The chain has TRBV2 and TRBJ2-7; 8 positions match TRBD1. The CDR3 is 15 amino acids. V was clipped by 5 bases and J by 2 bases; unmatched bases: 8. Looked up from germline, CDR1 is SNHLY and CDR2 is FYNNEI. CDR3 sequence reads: CASSRAGTGAYEQYF. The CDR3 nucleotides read TGTGCCAGCAGTCGAGCTGGGACAGGAGCCTACGAGCAGTACTTC. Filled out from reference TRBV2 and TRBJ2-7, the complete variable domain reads EPEVTQTPSHQVTQMGQEVILRCVPISNHLYFYWYRQILGQKVEFLVSFYNNEISEKSEIFDDQFSVERPDGSNFTLKIRSTKLEDSAMYFCASSRAGTGAYEQYFGPGTRLTVT.

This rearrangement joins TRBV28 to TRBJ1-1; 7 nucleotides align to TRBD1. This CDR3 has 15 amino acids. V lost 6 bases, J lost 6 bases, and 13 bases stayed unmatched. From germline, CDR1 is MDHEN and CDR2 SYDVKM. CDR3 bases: TGTGCCAGCAGCCCAGGGGGGACACTGTATTCTGAAGCTTTCTTT. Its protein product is CASSPGGTLYSEAFF.

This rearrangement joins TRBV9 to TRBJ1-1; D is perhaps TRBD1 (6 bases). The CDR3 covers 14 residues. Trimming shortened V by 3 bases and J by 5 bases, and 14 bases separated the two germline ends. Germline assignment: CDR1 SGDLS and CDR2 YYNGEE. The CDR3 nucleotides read TGTGCCAGCAGCGCCCAGGGCCAGGGGACTGAAGCTTTCTTT. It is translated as CASSAQGQGTEAFF.

The CDR3 protein is CASSPQIVGGGPRQPQHF. DNA of the CDR3: TGTGCCAGCAGTCCTCAAATCGTAGGGGGGGGGCCAAGACAGCCCCAGCATTTT. The chain couples TRBV28 to TRBJ1-5, with D maybe TRBD1 (6 bases). Between the trimmed V and J ends, which lost 5 bases and 7 bases, there was a span of 27 bases. Germline CDR1 MDHEN, CDR2 SYDVKM. The CDR3 runs to 18 residues.

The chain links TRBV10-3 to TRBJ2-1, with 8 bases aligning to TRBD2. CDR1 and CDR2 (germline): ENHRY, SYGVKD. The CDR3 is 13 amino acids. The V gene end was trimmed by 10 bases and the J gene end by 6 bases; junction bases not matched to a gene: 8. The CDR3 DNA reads TGTGCCACAGAGCGGGAGCCTAGCAATGAGCAGTTCTTC. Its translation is CATEREPSNEQFF.

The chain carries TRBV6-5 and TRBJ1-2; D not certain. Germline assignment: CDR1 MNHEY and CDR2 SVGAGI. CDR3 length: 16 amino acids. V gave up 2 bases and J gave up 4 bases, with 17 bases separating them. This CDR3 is CASSYTSSPQFYGYTF. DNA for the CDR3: TGTGCCAGCAGTTACACTAGCAGCCCACAGTTCTATGGCTACACCTTC.

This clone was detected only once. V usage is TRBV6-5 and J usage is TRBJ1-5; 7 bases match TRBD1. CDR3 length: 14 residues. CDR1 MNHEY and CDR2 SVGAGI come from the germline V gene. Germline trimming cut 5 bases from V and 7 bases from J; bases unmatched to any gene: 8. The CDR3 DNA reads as TGTGCCAGCAGTCAAGACAGGGTGTACCAGCCCCAGCATTTT. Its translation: CASSQDRVYQPQHF.

The CDR3 is CASRLRVGELFF. The CDR3 DNA follows: TGTGCAAGTCGCCTTAGAGTCGGGGAGCTGTTTTTT. V usage is TRBV12-2 and J usage is TRBJ2-2; the D call TRBD2 from the table was never checked on the DNA. TRBV12-2 counts as a pseudogene. This CDR3 is built from 12 residues.

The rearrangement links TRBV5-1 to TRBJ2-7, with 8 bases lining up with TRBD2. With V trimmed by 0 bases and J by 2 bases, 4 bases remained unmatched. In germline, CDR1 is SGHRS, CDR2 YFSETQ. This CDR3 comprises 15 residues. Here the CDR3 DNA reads TGCGCCAGCAGCTTGGACGGGACTAGGGCCTACGAGCAGTACTTC. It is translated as CASSLDGTRAYEQYF.